This is a list of T cell receptor beta chains from one sample in a study of T cells in Graves' hyperthyroidism and ophthalmopathy. Via MiXCR, TCRdb re-called the multiplex PCR reads, giving one row per CDR3 protein. The table has roughly 400,000 distinct CDR3 sequences, around 25% seen once; the top ten hold roughly 80%. Sequencing was performed on blood. The origin of the receptors is a man aged 50-60 years with Graves' hyperthyroidism. Each CDR3 is given with its conserved first and last residue. The order of the fields is CDR3 protein, CDR3 DNA, V gene, J gene, clone size, D gene. A D gene is named only where the DNA matches it firmly. Clone size, where shown, is once, few, many, or a class for clones that have expanded.

CDR3: CASSQESNGLAGEQYF
DNA: TGCGCCAGCAGCCAAGAAAGTAACGGCCTGGCGGGCGAGCAGTACTTC
V: TRBV4-1
J: TRBJ2-7
size: few
D: .

CDR3: CAWVGVAPSGGYTF
DNA: TGTGCCTGGGTAGGGGTTGCCCCGTCTGGAGGCTACACCTTC
V: TRBV30
J: TRBJ1-2
size: .
D: .

CDR3: CSARGGQGRDTEAFF
DNA: TGCAGTGCTAGAGGTGGACAGGGGAGGGACACTGAAGCTTTCTTT
V: TRBV20-1
J: TRBJ1-1
size: .
D: TRBD1

CDR3: CASSSHQETQYF
DNA: TGTGCCAGCAGCTCCCACCAAGAGACCCAGTACTTC
V: TRBV7-3
J: TRBJ2-5
size: .
D: .

CDR3: CSARSQIPTDTQYF
DNA: TGCAGTGCTAGAAGTCAGATCCCCACAGATACGCAGTATTTT
V: TRBV20-1
J: TRBJ2-3
size: .
D: .

CDR3: CASSEVGTSSDTQYF
DNA: TGTGCCAGCAGTGAAGTTGGGACTAGTTCAGATACGCAGTATTTT
V: TRBV6-1
J: TRBJ2-3
size: .
D: TRBD2

CDR3: CASSELVSSSTDTQYF
DNA: TGCGCCAGCAGTGAGTTGGTGTCTTCAAGCACAGATACGCAGTATTTT
V: TRBV10-1
J: TRBJ2-3
size: .
D: .

CDR3: CAWSRGLGTEAFF
DNA: TGTGCCTGGAGTAGGGGGTTGGGCACTGAAGCTTTCTTT
V: TRBV30
J: TRBJ1-1
size: .
D: .

CDR3: CASSGQGVQETQYF
DNA: TGTGCCAGCAGCGGACAGGGGGTCCAAGAGACCCAGTACTTC
V: TRBV7-9
J: TRBJ2-5
size: .
D: TRBD1

CDR3: CSARDPRQGQSYEQYF
DNA: TGCAGTGCTAGGGATCCCCGACAGGGACAATCCTACGAGCAGTACTTC
V: TRBV20-1
J: TRBJ2-7
size: many
D: TRBD1

CDR3: CASSYVGGPAYEQYF
DNA: TGTGCCAGCAGCTACGTGGGTGGGCCCGCCTACGAGCAGTACTTC
V: TRBV11-2
J: TRBJ2-7
size: .
D: .

CDR3: CASSSGGRDTQYF
DNA: TGTGCCAGCAGCTCCGGAGGGAGGGATACGCAGTATTTT
V: TRBV7-6
J: TRBJ2-3
size: few
D: .

CDR3: CATSGTSGNNEQFF
DNA: TGTGCCACCAGTGGGACTAGCGGAAACAATGAGCAGTTCTTC
V: TRBV24-1
J: TRBJ2-1
size: .
D: TRBD2

CDR3: CASSELGENEKLFF
DNA: TGTGCCAGCAGTGAATTAGGAGAAAATGAAAAACTGTTTTTT
V: TRBV2
J: TRBJ1-4
size: few
D: .

CDR3: CASSRGSVNTEAFF
DNA: TGTGCCAGCAGCCGCGGGAGTGTGAACACTGAAGCTTTCTTT
V: TRBV12-3/TRBV12-4
J: TRBJ1-1
size: many
D: .

CDR3: CSARDTSPREQFF
DNA: TGCAGTGCTAGAGATACCAGTCCCCGTGAGCAGTTCTTC
V: TRBV20-1
J: TRBJ2-1
size: few
D: .

CDR3: CAWSSGQTNTEAFF
DNA: TGTGCCTGGAGTTCGGGACAGACGAACACTGAAGCTTTCTTT
V: TRBV30
J: TRBJ1-1
size: few
D: TRBD1

CDR3: CASSVISGRVNEQFF
DNA: TGTGCCAGCAGTGTTATTAGCGGGAGAGTGAATGAGCAGTTCTTC
V: TRBV6-1
J: TRBJ2-1
size: .
D: TRBD2

CDR3: CASRPVSPATDTQYF
DNA: TGTGCCAGCAGGCCAGTTTCCCCTGCCACAGATACGCAGTATTTT
V: TRBV6-1
J: TRBJ2-3
size: few
D: .

CDR3: CASSIKITYEQYF
DNA: TGTGCCAGTAGTATTAAGATAACCTACGAGCAGTACTTC
V: TRBV19
J: TRBJ2-7
size: .
D: .

CDR3: CASTSGETQYF
DNA: TGTGCCAGCACCTCCGGAGAGACCCAGTACTTC
V: TRBV27
J: TRBJ2-5
size: many
D: .

CDR3: CASSLDPTSPYEQYF
DNA: TGCGCCAGCAGCTTGGATCCGACTAGCCCCTACGAGCAGTACTTC
V: TRBV5-1
J: TRBJ2-7
size: .
D: TRBD2

CDR3: CSGRVRDEQYF
DNA: TGCAGTGGAAGAGTTAGGGATGAGCAGTACTTC
V: TRBV20-1
J: TRBJ2-7
size: many
D: .

CDR3: CASRVTSGSYNEQFF
DNA: TGTGCCAGCAGAGTAACTAGCGGGAGCTACAATGAGCAGTTCTTC
V: TRBV2
J: TRBJ2-1
size: many
D: TRBD2

CDR3: CANSLNFGLAADTQYF
DNA: TGTGCCAACAGCTTAAACTTTGGACTAGCGGCAGATACGCAGTATTTT
V: TRBV7-3
J: TRBJ2-3
size: many
D: TRBD2

CDR3: CASSRGAYNEQFF
DNA: TGTGCCAGCAGCCGGGGGGCCTACAATGAGCAGTTCTTC
V: TRBV3-1
J: TRBJ2-1
size: .
D: .

CDR3: CAMQPTSGNGELFF
DNA: TGTGCCATGCAACCGACTAGCGGTAACGGGGAGCTGTTTTTT
V: TRBV10-3
J: TRBJ2-2
size: .
D: TRBD2

CDR3: CASSLAPSGTGSYEQYF
DNA: TGTGCCAGCAGCTTAGCCCCATCCGGGACGGGCTCCTACGAGCAGTACTTC
V: TRBV7-8
J: TRBJ2-7
size: few
D: .

CDR3: CASSLTTGNTEAFF
DNA: TGTGCCAGCAGCCTTACGACGGGTAACACTGAAGCTTTCTTT
V: TRBV11-3
J: TRBJ1-1
size: many
D: .

CDR3: CASSITGPNEQFF
DNA: TGTGCCAGTAGTATTACGGGACCCAATGAGCAGTTCTTC
V: TRBV7-2
J: TRBJ2-1
size: few
D: .

CDR3: CASSGTGDTGELFF
DNA: TGTGCCAGCAGCGGGACAGGGGACACCGGGGAGCTGTTTTTT
V: TRBV6-2/TRBV6-3
J: TRBJ2-2
size: .
D: TRBD1

CDR3: CASTLTGRNYEQYF
DNA: TGTGCCAGCACCTTGACAGGGAGAAACTACGAGCAGTACTTC
V: TRBV28
J: TRBJ2-7
size: many
D: TRBD1

CDR3: CASTFRDYSYEQYF
DNA: TGTGCCAGCACCTTCAGGGACTACTCCTACGAGCAGTACTTC
V: TRBV6-1
J: TRBJ2-7
size: many
D: TRBD2

CDR3: CASSLDRGRLYGYTF
DNA: TGTGCCAGCAGTTTGGACAGGGGGCGCTTATATGGCTACACCTTC
V: TRBV12-3/TRBV12-4
J: TRBJ1-2
size: .
D: TRBD1

CDR3: CSAGNEGYTF
DNA: TGCAGTGCTGGAAACGAAGGCTACACCTTC
V: TRBV20-1
J: TRBJ1-2
size: .
D: .

CDR3: CASSLSPGSSGGHLSSYNEQFF
DNA: TGTGCCAGCAGTTTATCTCCGGGGTCTAGCGGGGGACACCTGAGCTCCTACAATGAGCAGTTCTTC
V: TRBV28
J: TRBJ2-1
size: .
D: TRBD2

CDR3: CASSQDLRDTQYF
DNA: TGTGCCAGCAGCCAAGATCTTAGAGATACGCAGTATTTT
V: TRBV14
J: TRBJ2-3
size: .
D: .

CDR3: CASSFGLAGGPYEQYF
DNA: TGCGCCAGCAGCTTTGGACTAGCGGGAGGGCCCTACGAGCAGTACTTC
V: TRBV5-5
J: TRBJ2-7
size: .
D: TRBD2

CDR3: CASSPAGGGVGNQPQHF
DNA: TGTGCCAGCTCACCGGCGGGAGGGGGTGTAGGCAATCAGCCCCAGCATTTT
V: TRBV18
J: TRBJ1-5
size: few
D: .

CDR3: CASSVAGSDAFF
DNA: TGTGCCAGCAGTGTAGCGGGGTCGGATGCTTTCTTT
V: TRBV2
J: TRBJ1-1
size: few
D: .

CDR3: CASSEWPGELFF
DNA: TGTGCCAGCAGTGAATGGCCCGGGGAGCTGTTTTTT
V: TRBV2
J: TRBJ2-2
size: .
D: .

CDR3: CATGPPNTGELFF
DNA: TGTGCCACGGGTCCGCCGAACACCGGGGAGCTGTTTTTT
V: TRBV24-1
J: TRBJ2-2
size: once
D: .

CDR3: CASSVDRLVDEQFF
DNA: TGTGCCAGCAGCGTCGACCGCCTAGTGGATGAGCAGTTCTTC
V: TRBV7-3
J: TRBJ2-1
size: .
D: .

CDR3: CSASRRNYGYTF
DNA: TGCAGTGCTAGCCGCCGGAACTATGGCTACACCTTC
V: TRBV20-1
J: TRBJ1-2
size: .
D: .